The sequence of this T cell receptor beta chain was determined in a study of T cell responses to AZD1222 COVID-19 vaccine. It was second doses at about 4 or about 12 weeks that were pooled. Trimming took 2 bases from V and 12 from J, leaving 17 bases between them. Germline V gene data show CDR1 as SNHLY and CDR2 as FYNNEI. This CDR3 region has 13 residues. The data were produced by immunoSEQ multiplex PCR, yet TCRdb's version contains in-frame clones alone and is incomplete. This table holds about 150,000 clones, about 90% found once. About this clone: The antigen remains unidentified.

Study-level points and caveats: Spike-specific TCR breadth and depth were elevated following two AZD1222 doses. Nearly half of the spike-specific TCRs reportedly recognize variant regions that carry no mutations. Donors in the cohort were predominantly white British and more often female, and clonal diversity was possibly underestimated.

This sequence joins TRBV2 and TRBJ2-7; D may be TRBD1 (6 bases). The sequence was obtained from an adult who received the AZD1222 COVID-19 vaccine. The specimen was peripheral blood, collected 28 days after the second AZD1222 dose. The CDR3 coding sequence is TGTGCCAGCAGTGAACAGGGGTCAGCTCGTGTGTACTTC. This encodes CASSEQGSARVYF. Full variable domain (missing parts from reference TRBV2 and TRBJ2-7): EPEVTQTPSHQVTQMGQEVILRCVPISNHLYFYWYRQILGQKVEFLVSFYNNEISEKSEIFDDQFSVERPDGSNFTLKIRSTKLEDSAMYFCASSEQGSARVYFGPGTRLTVT.